A selection of T cell receptor beta chains follows, all from one sample in a study of blood T cell repertoires in COVID-19. TCRdb keeps only in-frame clones here, not all; method: immunoSEQ multiplex PCR. The data hold approximately 120,000 clones, with about four fifths observed a single time. Material for sequencing was peripheral blood. These receptor sequences come from a human donor in a cohort sampled during active COVID-19. CDR3s include the opening cysteine and the closing phenylalanine or tryptophan.

v_call	j_call	cdr3_aa
TRBV5-5	TRBJ1-1	CASSLGQVNTEAFF
TRBV12-3/TRBV12-4	TRBJ1-2	CASSRDSYGYTF
TRBV29-1	TRBJ1-2	CSVPGQAEGGGYTF
TRBV19	TRBJ1-2	CASRRTGGNYGYTF
TRBV16	TRBJ2-2	CASGSGANTGELFF
TRBV13	TRBJ2-5	CASTVGLQETQYF
TRBV7-8	TRBJ2-1	CASSSPREDEQFF
TRBV9	TRBJ2-2	CASSDDRGQPTGELFF
TRBV6-1	TRBJ2-1	CASSESGGTYNEQFF
TRBV3-1/TRBV3-2	TRBJ1-2	CASSNYQGAPDGYTF
TRBV19	TRBJ1-6	CASSVKTGNSPLHF
TRBV7-9	TRBJ2-7	CASSRGTEVYEQYF
TRBV7-2	TRBJ1-5	CASSLDYQPQHF
TRBV5-1	TRBJ2-1	CASSVGQYNEQFF
TRBV24-1	TRBJ2-1	CATSDTRGRRGEQFF
TRBV6-1	TRBJ1-3	CASSEAARRNTIYF
TRBV3-1/TRBV3-2	TRBJ2-7	CASSQGRGLREQYF
TRBV7-9	TRBJ2-3	CASSPRETQYF
TRBV28	TRBJ1-5	CASRGGNNQPQHF
TRBV7-2	TRBJ2-7	CASSLGRGRYEQYF
TRBV3-1/TRBV3-2	TRBJ2-2	CASSRRTGGHTGELFF
TRBV10-3	TRBJ2-3	CAISGDSNTDTQYF
TRBV28	TRBJ2-7	CASTSLYEQYF
TRBV11-1	TRBJ2-7	CASSFQGGEQYF
TRBV3-1/TRBV3-2	TRBJ2-3	CASSQGLAGTDTQYF
TRBV28	TRBJ2-7	CASTPAGTGAPEQYF
TRBV6-1	TRBJ1-1	CASSDVEAFF
TRBV11-2	TRBJ2-1	CASSLDGGSYNEQFF
TRBV23-1	TRBJ1-5	CASSHRRDRPHPTNQPQHF
TRBV18	TRBJ2-6	CASSPPGQKTSGANVLTF
TRBV5-6	TRBJ2-7	CASLRWGLEQYF
TRBV4-2	TRBJ2-1	CASSQDKTSGVSSYNEQFF
TRBV5-1	TRBJ2-3	CASSFDGGTEKHF
TRBV5-1	TRBJ1-1	CASSLETPNTEAFF
TRBV7-6	TRBJ1-4	CASSPQVLATNEKLFF
TRBV3-1/TRBV3-2	TRBJ2-1	CASSQDLVQGPQFF
TRBV19	TRBJ1-1	CASSLSREIKAFF
TRBV5-4	TRBJ1-6	CASSSRDSFHSPLHF
TRBV19	TRBJ1-4	CATHPRGGNEKLFF
TRBV7-2	TRBJ2-5	CASSPMRLGTQYF
TRBV19	TRBJ1-2	CASSISPTANYGYTF
TRBV11-1	TRBJ2-7	CASSRSGQGLHEQYF